This T cell receptor beta chain appears in the sequencing data of a study of T cells expressing NK-cell markers. Across the whole study: Seven sequenced donors out of eight were HCMV-seropositive, one seronegative. Study observations and caveats: NKG2C+ dominant clonotype frequencies in six donors were roughly 1.0-7.5% of CD8+ T cells. These clonotypes also led the CD3+CD56-NKG2C+ fraction in four donors.

The CDR3 consists of 15 residues. CDR1 is SGHRS, CDR2 YFSETQ, per germline. Worth noting for this clonotype: The target antigen is unknown.

5'RACE template switching built TCR beta cDNA with unique molecular identifiers. TCRdb reprocessed the 5' RACE reads, with one entry per CDR3 protein and no DNA. In all, the sample yields 200,000 to 300,000 distinct CDR3 sequences. This chain joins TRBV5-1 and TRBJ1-5; the TCRdb D gene call, TRBD1, has no DNA to confirm it. Sequenced material: blood T cells: a sorted CD56 or NKG2C T cell subset, CD4+ or CD8+ T cells, or bulk PBMC T cells (not recorded which). The TCR sequence derives from a woman aged 18 to 75 in good health. Here the CDR3 reads CASSITGGGNQPQHF.